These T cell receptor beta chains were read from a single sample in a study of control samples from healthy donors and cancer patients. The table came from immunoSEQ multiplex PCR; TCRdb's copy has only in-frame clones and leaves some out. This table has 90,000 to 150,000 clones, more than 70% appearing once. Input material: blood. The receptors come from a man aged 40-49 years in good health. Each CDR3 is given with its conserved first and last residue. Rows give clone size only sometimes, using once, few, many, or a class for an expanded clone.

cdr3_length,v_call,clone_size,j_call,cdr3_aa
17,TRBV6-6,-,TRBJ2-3,CASSPTGASASTDTQYF
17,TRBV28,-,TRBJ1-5,CASSPPPGQGANQPQHF
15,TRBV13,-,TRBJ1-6,CASSLGRSYNSPLHF
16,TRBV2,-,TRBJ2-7,CASRRFPGTQTYEQYF
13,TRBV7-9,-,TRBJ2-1,CARGGYSYNEQFF
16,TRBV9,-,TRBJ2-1,CASTYLADLTGDEQFF
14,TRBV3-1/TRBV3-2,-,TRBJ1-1,CASSQSPDRVRAFF
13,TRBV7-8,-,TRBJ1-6,CASSAFGDRVVHF
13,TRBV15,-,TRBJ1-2,CATSRGGGDGYTF
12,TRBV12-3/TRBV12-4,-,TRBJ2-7,CASTTIEGERYF
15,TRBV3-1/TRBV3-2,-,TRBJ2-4,CASSQDTLAKNIQYF
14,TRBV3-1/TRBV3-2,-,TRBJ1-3,CASTLQTGGNTIYF
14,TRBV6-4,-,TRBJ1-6,CASSSGHLNSPLHF
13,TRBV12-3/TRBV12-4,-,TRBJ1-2,CASSYRAVGGYTF
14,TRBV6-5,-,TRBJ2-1,CASTGLAGGNEQFF
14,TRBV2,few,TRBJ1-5,CASSGPKDNQPQHF
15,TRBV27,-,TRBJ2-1,CASSYTPGGGNEQFF
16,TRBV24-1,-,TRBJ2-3,CATSDPGTSGGDTQYF
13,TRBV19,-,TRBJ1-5,CASRGQPNQPQHF
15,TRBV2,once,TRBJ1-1,CASSRMTGGGTEAFF
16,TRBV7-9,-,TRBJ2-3,CASSPSSGGAADTQYF
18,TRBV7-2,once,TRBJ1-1,CASSLALFGGGGNTEAFF